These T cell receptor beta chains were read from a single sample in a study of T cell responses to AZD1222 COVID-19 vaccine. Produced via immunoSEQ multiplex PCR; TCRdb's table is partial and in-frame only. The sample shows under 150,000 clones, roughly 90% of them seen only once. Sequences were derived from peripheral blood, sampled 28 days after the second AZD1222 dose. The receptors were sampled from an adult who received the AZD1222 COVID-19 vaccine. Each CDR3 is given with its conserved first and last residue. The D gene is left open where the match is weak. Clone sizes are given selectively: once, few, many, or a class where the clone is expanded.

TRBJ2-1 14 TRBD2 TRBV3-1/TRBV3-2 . CASSQGPGGNEQFF TGTGCCAGCAGCCAAGGCCCGGGGGGCAATGAGCAGTTCTTC
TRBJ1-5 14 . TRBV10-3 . CAISESGIYQPQHF TGTGCCATCAGTGAGTCGGGAATCTATCAGCCCCAGCATTTT
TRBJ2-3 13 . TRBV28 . CAISTSSTDTQYF TGTGCCATCTCCACGAGTAGCACAGATACGCAGTATTTT
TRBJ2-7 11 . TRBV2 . CASRLSYEQYF TGTGCCAGCAGGCTCTCCTACGAGCAGTACTTC
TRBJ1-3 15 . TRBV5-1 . CASSLWQGEGNTIYF TGCGCCAGCAGCTTGTGGCAGGGAGAAGGAAACACCATATATTTT
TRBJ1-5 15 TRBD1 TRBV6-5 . CASSYGGTGNQPQHF TGTGCCAGCAGTTACGGGGGGACAGGCAATCAGCCCCAGCATTTT
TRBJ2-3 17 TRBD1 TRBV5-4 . CASSDYTGVRGTDTQYF TGTGCCAGCAGCGACTACACAGGGGTCAGAGGCACAGATACGCAGTATTTT
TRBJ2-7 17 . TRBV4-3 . CASSQERGVTPPYEQYF TGCGCCAGCAGCCAAGAAAGGGGAGTAACCCCCCCCTACGAGCAGTACTTC
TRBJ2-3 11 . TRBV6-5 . CASTYTDTQYF TGTGCCAGCACCTATACAGATACGCAGTATTTT
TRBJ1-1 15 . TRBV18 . CASSPPAGANTEAFF TGTGCCAGCTCACCACCGGCAGGGGCGAACACTGAAGCTTTCTTT
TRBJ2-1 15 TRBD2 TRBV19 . CASSIGTSGRNEQFF TGTGCCAGTAGTATAGGGACTAGCGGGAGGAATGAGCAGTTCTTC
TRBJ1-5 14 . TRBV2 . CASSVEAWNQPQHF TGTGCCAGCAGTGTAGAGGCGTGGAATCAGCCCCAGCATTTT
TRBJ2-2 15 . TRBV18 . CASSLGTANTGELFF TGTGCCAGCTCACTGGGGACCGCGAACACCGGGGAGCTGTTTTTT
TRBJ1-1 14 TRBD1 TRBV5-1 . CASSSTGRDTEAFF TGCGCCAGCAGCTCGACAGGGCGGGACACTGAAGCTTTCTTT
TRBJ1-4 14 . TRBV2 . CASNPRTTNEKLFF TGTGCCAGCAACCCGCGAACCACTAATGAAAAACTGTTTTTT
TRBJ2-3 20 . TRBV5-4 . CASSLVGGHNILPSTDTQYF TGTGCCAGCAGCTTAGTCGGGGGGCATAATATTCTACCTAGCACAGATACGCAGTATTTT
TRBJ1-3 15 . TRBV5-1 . CASSLEGGSGNTIYF TGCGCCAGCAGCTTGGAGGGGGGCTCTGGAAACACCATATATTTT
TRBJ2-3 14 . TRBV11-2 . CASSRLIRTDTQYF TGTGCCAGCAGCCGACTAATAAGGACAGATACGCAGTATTTT
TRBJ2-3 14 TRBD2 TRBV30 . CAWARGGLSDTQYF TGTGCCTGGGCACGGGGGGGACTGTCCGATACGCAGTATTTT
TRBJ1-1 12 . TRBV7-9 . CASSSQMGEAFF TGTGCCAGCAGCTCCCAAATGGGAGAAGCTTTCTTT
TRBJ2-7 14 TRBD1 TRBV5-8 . CASSWTGNSYEQYF TGTGCCAGCAGCTGGACAGGGAACTCCTACGAGCAGTACTTC
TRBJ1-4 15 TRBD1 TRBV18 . CASSPGTGPDEKLFF TGTGCCAGCTCACCTGGGACAGGGCCGGATGAAAAACTGTTTTTT
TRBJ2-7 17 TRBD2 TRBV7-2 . CASSLAGLAGVSYEQYF TGTGCCAGCAGCTTAGCGGGACTAGCGGGAGTGTCCTACGAGCAGTACTTC
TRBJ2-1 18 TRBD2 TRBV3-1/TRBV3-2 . CASSQDPPLAGSDNEQFF TGTGCCAGCAGCCAAGATCCGCCACTAGCGGGTTCCGACAATGAGCAGTTCTTC
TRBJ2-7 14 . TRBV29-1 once CSVARLGGVNEQYF TGCAGCGTTGCCCGACTCGGGGGCGTCAACGAGCAGTACTTC
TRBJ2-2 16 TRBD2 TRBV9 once CASSPRLAANTGELFF TGTGCCAGCAGCCCCCGACTAGCGGCGAACACCGGGGAGCTGTTTTTT
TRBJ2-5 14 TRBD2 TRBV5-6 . CASSPLGLAATQYF TGTGCCAGCAGCCCTTTGGGACTAGCAGCGACCCAGTACTTC
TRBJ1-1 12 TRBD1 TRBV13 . CASSTRTGVAFF TGTGCCAGCAGCACACGGACAGGAGTAGCTTTCTTT
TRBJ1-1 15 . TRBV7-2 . CASSFAPGLNTEAFF TGTGCCAGCAGCTTCGCCCCAGGGTTGAACACTGAAGCTTTCTTT
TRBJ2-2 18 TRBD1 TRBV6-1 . CASSVYSGGRGDTGELFF TGTGCCAGCAGTGTTTACTCAGGGGGCCGGGGAGACACCGGGGAGCTGTTTTTT
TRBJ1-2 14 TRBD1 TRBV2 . CASSKGQGALGYTF TGTGCCAGCAGTAAAGGGCAGGGGGCTCTGGGCTACACCTTC
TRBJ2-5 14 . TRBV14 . CASSPRHSQETQYF TGTGCCAGCAGCCCCAGACATTCACAAGAGACCCAGTACTTC
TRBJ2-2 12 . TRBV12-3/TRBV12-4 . CASSLNTGELFF TGTGCCAGCAGTTTAAACACCGGGGAGCTGTTTTTT
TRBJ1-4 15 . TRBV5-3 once CARSSRTGANEKLFF TGTGCCAGAAGCTCCCGGACGGGGGCTAATGAAAAACTGTTTTTT
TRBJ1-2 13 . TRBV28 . CASTRDKNYGYTF TGTGCCAGCACTAGGGACAAGAACTATGGCTACACCTTC
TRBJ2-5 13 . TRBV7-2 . CASTIPGRETQYF TGTGCCAGCACCATACCAGGGAGGGAGACCCAGTACTTC
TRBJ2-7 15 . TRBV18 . CASSPGGDMVYEQYF TGTGCCAGCTCACCGGGGGGGGACATGGTATACGAGCAGTACTTC
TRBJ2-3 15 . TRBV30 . CAWSLEGAGTDTQYF TGTGCCTGGAGCCTGGAGGGGGCGGGCACAGATACGCAGTATTTT
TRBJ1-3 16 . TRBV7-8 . CASSLASGARGNTIYF TGTGCCAGCAGCTTAGCGTCAGGGGCACGTGGAAACACCATATATTTT
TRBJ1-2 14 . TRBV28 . CASIDPAREFGYTF TGTGCCAGCATTGACCCCGCCAGAGAGTTTGGCTACACCTTC
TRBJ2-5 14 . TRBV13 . CASSLDRRQETQYF TGTGCCAGCAGCTTAGACCGAAGACAGGAGACCCAGTACTTC
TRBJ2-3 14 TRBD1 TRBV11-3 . CASSATGAGDTQYF TGTGCCAGCAGCGCGACAGGGGCGGGAGATACGCAGTATTTT
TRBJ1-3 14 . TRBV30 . CAFQIGGSGNTIYF TGTGCCTTCCAAATAGGGGGTTCTGGAAACACCATATATTTT
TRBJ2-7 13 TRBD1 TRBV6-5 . CASRRQGGDEQYF TGTGCCAGCAGGAGACAGGGGGGGGACGAGCAGTACTTC
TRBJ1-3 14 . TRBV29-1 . CSVAPGTGLNTIYF TGCAGCGTTGCTCCGGGGACCGGCCTTAACACCATATATTTT
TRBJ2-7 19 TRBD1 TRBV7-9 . CASSFRGTGEGSSTWEQYF TGTGCCAGCAGCTTCCGGGGGACAGGGGAAGGGTCGTCGACGTGGGAGCAGTACTTC
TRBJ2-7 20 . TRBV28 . CASGLEAGLPREQNSYEQYF TGTGCCAGCGGCTTAGAGGCGGGCTTACCACGGGAGCAGAACTCCTACGAGCAGTACTTC
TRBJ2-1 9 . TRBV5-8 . CASSLEMVF TGTGCCAGCAGCTTGGAGATGGTCTTC
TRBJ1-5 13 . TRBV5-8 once CASSSTDFGPQHF TGTGCCAGCAGCTCGACAGATTTTGGGCCCCAGCATTTT
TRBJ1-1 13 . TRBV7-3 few CASSLTGWGEAFF TGTGCCAGCAGCTTAACAGGGTGGGGTGAAGCTTTCTTT
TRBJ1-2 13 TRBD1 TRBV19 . CASSILRGPGYTF TGTGCCAGTAGTATCCTCAGGGGGCCTGGCTACACCTTC
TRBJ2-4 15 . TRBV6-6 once CASSHFALAKNIQYF TGTGCCAGCAGTCACTTCGCCCTAGCCAAAAACATTCAGTACTTC
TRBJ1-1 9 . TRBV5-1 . CASSLRGVF TGCGCCAGCAGCTTGAGAGGGGTCTTT
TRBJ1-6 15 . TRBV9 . CASSEGGKGQSPLHF TGTGCCAGCAGCGAGGGGGGGAAAGGACAATCACCCCTCCACTTT
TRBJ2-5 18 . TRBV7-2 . CASSLRGSQARLQETQYF TGTGCCAGCAGCTTACGCGGTTCGCAGGCGAGGCTTCAAGAGACCCAGTACTTC
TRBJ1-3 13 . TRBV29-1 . CSVDRLSGTTIYF TGCAGCGTTGACCGGCTCTCCGGGACCACCATATATTTT
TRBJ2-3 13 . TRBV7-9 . CASSPGATDTQYF TGTGCCAGCAGCCCCGGGGCCACAGATACGCAGTATTTT
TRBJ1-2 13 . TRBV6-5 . CASMGHQLKGYTF TGTGCCAGCATGGGACATCAACTCAAGGGCTACACCTTC